The 8 T cell receptor beta chains below come from one sample, sequenced in a study of identical twins. TCRdb reprocessed the 5' RACE reads with MiXCR, giving one entry per CDR3 protein. The data show some 590,000 distinct CDR3 sequences, with around 9.6% seen just once and roughly 3% held by the top ten. This sample was also put to use in a study of yellow fever vaccine responses in identical twins.

The sample comprised PBMCs. These TCRs come from a woman aged 18-35 years in good health.

This clonotype was recorded at least ten times. The genes are TRBV7-9 and TRBJ2-7, with a possible D match to TRBD2 (5 bases). The CDR3 is made up of 14 amino acids. V was cut by 0 bases and J by 4 bases, with 10 bases left in between. CDR1 SEHNR and CDR2 FQNEAQ come from the germline V gene (reference sequence). CDR3 sequence (DNA): TGTGCCAGCAGCTTAGCTCTGGGGAGATACGAGCAGTACTTC. The encoded protein is CASSLALGRYEQYF.

At least ten counts were recorded for this clonotype. The V call is TRBV6-2 or TRBV6-3, the J call TRBJ2-1, with D possibly being TRBD2 (6 bases). The CDR3 is 14 residues long. The germline V and J ends were trimmed by 8 bases and 7 bases, with 18 bases remaining between them. Germline CDR1 and CDR2: MNHEY and SVGEGT. The CDR3 region has the DNA TGTGCCAGCGGTAGACTAGTGACTAAGAATGAGCAGTTCTTC. Translated: CASGRLVTKNEQFF.

This clonotype was detected ten times or more. The chain employs TRBV3-1 and TRBJ2-1; maybe TRBD2 (5 bases). The V end lost 1 base, the J end lost 9 bases, and 16 bases lay between the germline ends. This CDR3 is 15 amino acids long. The germline CDR1 and CDR2 sequences are LGHDT and YNNKEL (reference sequence). CDR3 region: CASSQAGGQTSEQFF. CDR3 DNA: TGTGCCAGCAGCCAAGCTGGAGGTCAGACAAGTGAGCAGTTCTTC.

The rearrangement uses TRBV2 and TRBJ2-6; 11 nucleotides agree with TRBD2. Germline-derived CDR1 and CDR2 are SNHLY and FYNNEI. Losses at the gene ends were 6 bases for V and 0 bases for J; bases not matched to a gene: 7. The CDR3 loop spans 18 amino acids. CDR3 protein: CASRVSGRAPSGANVLTF. The CDR3 nucleotides are TGTGCCAGCAGAGTTAGCGGGAGGGCCCCCTCTGGGGCCAACGTCCTGACTTTC.

This clonotype was seen a few times. CDR3 in amino acids: CASSAWDRANYEQYF. The CDR3 DNA follows: TGTGCCAGCAGCGCCTGGGACAGGGCTAACTACGAGCAGTACTTC. This sequence joins TRBV5-6 and TRBJ2-7; 9 bases line up with TRBD1. Unmatched junction bases numbered 8, after V lost 4 bases and J lost 3 bases. Germline V gives CDR1 SGHDT, CDR2 YYEEEE. CDR3 length equals 15 residues.

This clonotype has only a few counts. This sequence joins TRBV10-3 and TRBJ2-7; 11 positions match TRBD2. Unmatched junction bases numbered 9, after V lost 4 bases and J lost 7 bases. This CDR3 spans 15 amino acids. CDR1 is ENHRY and CDR2 is SYGVKD in the germline V gene. The chain's CDR3 is CAISGLAGSLQEQYF. CDR3 nucleotide sequence: TGTGCCATCAGTGGACTAGCGGGATCCCTCCAGGAGCAGTACTTC.

This clonotype has only a few counts. The chain combines TRBV29-1 with TRBJ2-7; TRBD1 or TRBD2 may be the D gene (5 bases each). The CDR3 totals 14 residues. Per germline, CDR1 SQVTM and CDR2 ANQGSEA. The V end was cut by 4 bases, the J end by 1 base, with 14 bases between. For the CDR3, the DNA is TGCAGCGTTGGGGACCGGGCCAGGTCCTACGAGCAGTACTTC. This encodes CSVGDRARSYEQYF.

The table lists this clonotype with a few counts. The chain's CDR3 is CASGLGQGADTQYF. CDR3 nucleotide sequence: TGTGCTAGTGGTTTGGGTCAGGGGGCAGATACGCAGTATTTT. The chain carries TRBV12-5 and TRBJ2-3, with 7 bases that match TRBD1. J lost 4 bases, V lost 1 base, and 2 bases had no gene match. The CDR3 totals 14 residues. Per the germline V gene, CDR1 is LGHNT and CDR2 is FRNRAP.